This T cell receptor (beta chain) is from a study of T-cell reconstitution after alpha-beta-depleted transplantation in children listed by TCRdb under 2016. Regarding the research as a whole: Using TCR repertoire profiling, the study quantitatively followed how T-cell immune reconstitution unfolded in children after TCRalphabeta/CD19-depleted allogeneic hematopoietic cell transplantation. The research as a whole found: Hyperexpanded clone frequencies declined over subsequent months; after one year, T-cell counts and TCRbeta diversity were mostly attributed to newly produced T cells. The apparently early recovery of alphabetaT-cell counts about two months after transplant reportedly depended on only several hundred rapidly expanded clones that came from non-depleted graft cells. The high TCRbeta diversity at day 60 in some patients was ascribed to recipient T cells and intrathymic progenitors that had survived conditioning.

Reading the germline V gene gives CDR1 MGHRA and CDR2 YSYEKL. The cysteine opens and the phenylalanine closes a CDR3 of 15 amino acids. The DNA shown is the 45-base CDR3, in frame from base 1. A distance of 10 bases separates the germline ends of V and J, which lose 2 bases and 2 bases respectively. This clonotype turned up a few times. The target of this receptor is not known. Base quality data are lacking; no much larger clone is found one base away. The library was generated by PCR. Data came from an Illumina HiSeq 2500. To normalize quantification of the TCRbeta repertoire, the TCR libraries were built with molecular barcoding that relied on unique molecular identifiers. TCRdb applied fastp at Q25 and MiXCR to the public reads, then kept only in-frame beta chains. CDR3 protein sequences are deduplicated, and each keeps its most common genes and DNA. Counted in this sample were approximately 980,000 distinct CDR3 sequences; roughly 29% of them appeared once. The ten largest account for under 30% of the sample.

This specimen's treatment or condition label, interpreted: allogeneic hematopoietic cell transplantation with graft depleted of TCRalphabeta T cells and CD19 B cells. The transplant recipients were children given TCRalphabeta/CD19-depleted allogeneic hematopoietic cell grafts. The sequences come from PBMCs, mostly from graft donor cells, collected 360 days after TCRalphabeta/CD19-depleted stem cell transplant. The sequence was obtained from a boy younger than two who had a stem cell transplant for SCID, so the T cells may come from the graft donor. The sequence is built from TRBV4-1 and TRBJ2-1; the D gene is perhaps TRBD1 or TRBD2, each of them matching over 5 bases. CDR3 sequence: CASSQRGAPYNEQFF. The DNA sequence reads TGCGCCAGCAGCCAACGAGGGGCCCCCTACAATGAGCAGTTCTTC.